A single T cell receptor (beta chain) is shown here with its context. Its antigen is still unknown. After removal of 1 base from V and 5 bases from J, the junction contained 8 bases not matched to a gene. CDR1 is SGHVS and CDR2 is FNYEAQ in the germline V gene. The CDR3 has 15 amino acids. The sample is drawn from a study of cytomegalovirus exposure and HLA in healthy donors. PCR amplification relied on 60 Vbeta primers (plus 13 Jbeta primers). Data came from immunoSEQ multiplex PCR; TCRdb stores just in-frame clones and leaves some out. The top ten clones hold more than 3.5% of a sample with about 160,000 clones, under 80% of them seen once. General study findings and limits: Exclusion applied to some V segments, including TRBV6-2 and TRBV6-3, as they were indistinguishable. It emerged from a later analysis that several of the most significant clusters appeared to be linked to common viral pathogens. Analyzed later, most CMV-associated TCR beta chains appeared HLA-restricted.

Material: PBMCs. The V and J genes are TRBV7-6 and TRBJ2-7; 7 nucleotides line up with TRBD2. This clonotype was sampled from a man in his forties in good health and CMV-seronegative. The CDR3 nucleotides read TGTGCCAGCAGCTTAGAATGGGGGGGAGGCCACGAGCAGTACTTC. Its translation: CASSLEWGGGHEQYF.